This passage covers 32 T cell receptor beta chains from one sample sequenced in a study of blood T cell repertoires in COVID-19. Sequencing used immunoSEQ multiplex PCR; TCRdb keeps in-frame clones, though not all of them. Of fewer than 200,000 clones listed, 60% to 80% are singletons. Sequenced material: peripheral blood. These receptors all stem from a woman in her sixties or seventies with acute or convalescent COVID-19.

As for this clone: At one end, the junction sequence differs from germline, possibly due to a read error. The chain couples TRBV19 to TRBJ1-1; D is perhaps TRBD1 (5 bases). The germline V gene encodes CDR1 LNHDA and CDR2 SQIVND (reference sequence). CDR3 length equals 15 residues. CDR3 bases: TGTGCCAGTAGTCTAGACAGTGGCCGAGGTACTGAAGCTTTCTTT. Its protein product is CASSLDSGRGTEAFF.

The chain carries TRBV15 and TRBJ2-3; TRBD2 is a possible D gene (6 bases). The CDR3 spans 16 residues. Germline values: CDR1 LNHNV, CDR2 YYDKDF (reference sequence). V was clipped by 1 base and J by 0 bases, with 11 bases between them. DNA for the CDR3: TGTGCCACCAGCAGAGGGGATAGCGGTAGCACAGATACGCAGTATTTT. The encoded protein is CATSRGDSGSTDTQYF.

This clone was detected only once. The chain recombines TRBV30 with TRBJ2-2, with D perhaps TRBD1 (6 bases). Per the germline V gene, CDR1 is GTSNPN and CDR2 is SVGIG (reference sequence). Trimming pared 4 bases from V and 3 bases from J, leaving 12 bases between. The CDR3 consists of 14 residues. CDR3 loop: CAWIAGTHTGELFF. CDR3 DNA: TGTGCCTGGATTGCCGGGACACACACCGGGGAGCTGTTTTTT.

The chain employs TRBV7-3 and TRBJ2-4, with TRBD1 matching over 8 bases. Germline CDR1 SGHTA, CDR2 FQGTGA. V lost 4 bases to trimming and J lost 10 bases; unmatched junction nucleotides: 9. CDR3 size: 14 residues. In nucleotides, the CDR3 is TGTGCCAGCAGCTCCGGGACAGGTGCCCCTATTCAGTACTTC. Translated, it gives CASSSGTGAPIQYF.

The J gene is TRBJ2-7, the V gene TRBV7-3; 10 bases agree with TRBD2. The CDR3 runs to 15 residues. V was pared by 6 bases and J by 4 bases, with 9 bases of the junction left unmatched. CDR1 and CDR2 (germline): SGHTA, FQGTGA. CDR3: CASRLAGGQGYEQYF. CDR3 DNA sequence: TGTGCCAGCAGGTTAGCGGGAGGCCAGGGGTACGAGCAGTACTTC.

This clone was found a few times. The chain combines TRBV12-5 with TRBJ2-7; perhaps TRBD1 as D (6 bases). Germline values: CDR1 LGHNT, CDR2 FRNRAP. With 4 bases removed from V and 2 bases from J, the gap between germline ends came to 12 bases. CDR3 length: 14 amino acids. CDR3 amino acids: CASGSGQVTYEQYF. DNA for the CDR3: TGTGCTAGTGGTTCGGGACAAGTAACCTACGAGCAGTACTTC.

The table lists this clone with a count of one. The genes are TRBV10-3 and TRBJ2-3; 7 nucleotides line up with TRBD1. Germline V lookup: CDR1 ENHRY, CDR2 SYGVKD. The CDR3 totals 17 residues. V was pared by 4 bases and J by 1 base, with 11 bases of the junction left unmatched. The CDR3 loop reads CAISVRLWDSGTDTQYF. The CDR3 DNA reads as TGTGCCATCAGTGTCCGTCTCTGGGACAGCGGCACAGATACGCAGTATTTT.

The chain links TRBV7-2 to TRBJ1-3; no clear D. Germline loops: CDR1 SGHTA, CDR2 FQGNSA. Trimming took off 8 bases at V and 0 bases at J, with 11 bases between the two ends. The CDR3 extends over 14 amino acids. The DNA of the CDR3 is TGTGCCAGCCGAGGGTTAAACTCTGGAAACACCATATATTTT. The encoded protein is CASRGLNSGNTIYF.

The chain combines TRBV30 with TRBJ2-2; no reliable D call. The CDR3 has 13 residues. Deletions cut 5 bases from V and 7 bases from J, with 14 bases between. Germline V gene data show CDR1 as GTSNPN and CDR2 as SVGIG (reference sequence). CDR3 sequence reads: CAWARLTGGELFF. CDR3 nucleotide sequence: TGTGCCTGGGCTAGACTGACTGGCGGGGAGCTGTTTTTT. Looking up the rest from reference TRBV30 and TRBJ2-2 gives the full variable domain: SQTIHQWPATLVQPVGSPLSLECTVEGTSNPNLYWYRQAAGRGLQLLFYSVGIGQISSEVPQNLSASRPQDRQFILSSKKLLLSDSGFYLCAWARLTGGELFFGEGSRLTVL.

The V gene is TRBV3-1 (or the pseudogene TRBV3-2), the J gene TRBJ2-1; 11 positions match TRBD2. CDR3 length: 15 amino acids. Germline values: CDR1 LGHDT, CDR2 YNNKEL (reference sequence). The V gene end was trimmed by 4 bases and the J gene end by 6 bases; junction bases not matched to a gene: 5. CDR3 amino acids: CASSPGLAEINEQFF. In DNA form, the CDR3 reads TGTGCCAGCAGCCCGGGACTAGCGGAAATCAATGAGCAGTTCTTC.

This clone was observed many times. V gene TRBV5-6 combines with J gene TRBJ2-7, with 10 bases that match TRBD2. From germline, CDR1 is SGHDT and CDR2 YYEEEE. Trimming took 3 bases from V and 4 from J; bases not matched to a gene: 1. The CDR3 sequence is 13 residues long. CDR3: CASSSGLAYEQYF. CDR3 sequence (DNA): TGTGCCAGCAGCTCGGGACTAGCGTACGAGCAGTACTTC.

This chain uses TRBV9 with TRBJ1-6; possibly TRBD1 for D (6 bases). Trimming took 3 bases from V and 9 from J, leaving 13 bases between them. The CDR3 contains 14 residues. CDR1 is SGDLS and CDR2 is YYNGEE in the germline V gene. The CDR3 DNA follows: TGTGCCAGCAGCGAGGGGGTGGGCGCTTCACCCCTCCACTTT. It codes for CASSEGVGASPLHF. The variable domain in full, with the rest retrieved from reference TRBV9 and TRBJ1-6, is DSGVTQTPKHLITATGQRVTLRCSPRSGDLSVYWYQQSLDQGLQFLIQYYNGEERAKGNILERFSAQQFPDLHSELNLSSLELGDSALYFCASSEGVGASPLHFGNGTRLTVT.

The chain is built from TRBV12-5 and TRBJ2-7; tentative D call: TRBD2 (6 bases). The CDR3 runs to 14 residues. V was trimmed by 6 bases and J by 3 bases, leaving 15 bases between them. Germline values: CDR1 LGHNT, CDR2 FRNRAP. CDR3 bases: TGTGCTAGTGGGCGCGGGACGGTCTACTACGAGCAGTACTTC. Amino acids: CASGRGTVYYEQYF.

The chain has TRBV7-9 and TRBJ2-3; no firm D call. There are 14 residues in the CDR3. The V and J ends lost 1 base and 2 bases respectively, with 7 bases between them. CDR1 is SEHNR and CDR2 is FQNEAQ in the germline V gene (reference sequence). The CDR3 loop reads CASSLEHYTDTQYF. CDR3 DNA: TGTGCCAGCAGCTTAGAGCATTACACAGATACGCAGTATTTT.

The gene calls are TRBV3-1 (or the pseudogene TRBV3-2) and TRBJ2-1; 7 bases are shared with TRBD2. Losses at the gene ends were 0 bases for V and 2 bases for J; bases not matched to a gene: 4. The CDR3 contains 16 residues. Per germline, CDR1 LGHDT and CDR2 YNNKEL (reference sequence). CDR3 in amino acids: CASSQESGRAYNEQFF. The CDR3 DNA reads as TGTGCCAGCAGCCAAGAGTCGGGGAGGGCCTACAATGAGCAGTTCTTC.

This rearrangement joins TRBV7-9 to TRBJ1-6; D perhaps matches TRBD1 (5 bases). The CDR3 covers 15 residues. The V end was cut by 5 bases, the J end by 7 bases, with 15 bases between. From germline, CDR1 is SEHNR and CDR2 FQNEAQ (reference sequence). The CDR3 sequence: CASSPSRVGNSPLHF. In DNA form, the CDR3 reads TGTGCCAGCAGCCCGTCCAGGGTTGGAAATTCACCCCTCCACTTT.

The J gene is TRBJ2-1, the V gene TRBV2, with TRBD1 as a possible D gene (6 bases). CDR1 and CDR2 (germline): SNHLY, FYNNEI. The CDR3 sequence is 13 residues long. The V gene lost 4 bases and the J gene lost 8 bases, with 12 bases spanning the gap. The CDR3 DNA sequence: TGTGCCAGCAGTGGAACAGGGTACGATGAGCAGTTCTTC. Encoded protein: CASSGTGYDEQFF.

The chain has TRBV12-3 or TRBV12-4 and TRBJ2-5; D uncertain. With 6 bases removed from V and 0 bases from J, the gap between germline ends came to 8 bases. The length of the CDR3 is 13 residues. CDR3 DNA: TGTGCCAGCAGCTCTTCTTACCAAGAGACCCAGTACTTC. It specifies CASSSSYQETQYF.

The chain recombines TRBV29-1 with TRBJ1-4, with 8 bases that match TRBD1. Germline V gene lookup returns CDR1 SQVTM and CDR2 ANQGSEA. Germline trimming cut 6 bases from V and 7 bases from J; bases unmatched to any gene: 7. The CDR3 is 13 amino acids. The CDR3 here is CSVLTGGGEKLFF. The CDR3 DNA follows: TGCAGCGTCTTAACAGGGGGAGGTGAAAAACTGTTTTTT. Full variable domain (remainder filled in from reference TRBV29-1 and TRBJ1-4): SAVISQKPSRDICQRGTSLTIQCQVDSQVTMMFWYRQQPGQSLTLIATANQGSEATYESGFVIDKFPISRPNLTFSTLTVSNMSPEDSSIYLCSVLTGGGEKLFFGSGTQLSVL.

The CDR3 region is CASKPQGNSYEQYF. The CDR3 coding sequence is TGTGCCAGCAAACCTCAGGGAAACTCCTACGAGCAGTACTTC. The chain joins TRBV7-2 to TRBJ2-7; D may be TRBD1 (5 bases). The CDR3 covers 14 residues. Germline CDR1 is SGHTA and CDR2 is FQGNSA. Trimming shortened V by 7 bases and J by 0 bases, and 13 bases separated the two germline ends.

On this clone: At one end the junction does not follow the germline gene, possibly because of a read error. The chain employs TRBV19 and TRBJ2-7, with 8 bases fitting TRBD1. Germline loops: CDR1 LNHDA, CDR2 SQIVND (reference sequence). The CDR3 loop spans 11 amino acids. CDR3 nucleotide sequence: TGCGCGGCAGGGGGCCCCTACGAGCAGTACTTC. This translates into CAAGGPYEQYF.

The rearrangement uses TRBV29-1 and TRBJ2-5; the D gene is possibly TRBD2 (5 bases). V lost 4 bases, J lost 5 bases, and 29 bases lay in between. The CDR3 runs to 18 residues. The germline CDR1 and CDR2 sequences are SQVTM and ANQGSEA. The CDR3 nucleotides are TGCAGCGTTGTAGGAGTTATCACGCCTGGACTCCCGGCGGAGACCCAGTACTTC. This codes for CSVVGVITPGLPAETQYF.

The chain combines TRBV7-9 with TRBJ2-3; 11 bases map to TRBD2. CDR1 is SEHNR, CDR2 FQNEAQ, per germline (reference sequence). This CDR3 is 16 amino acids long. The V segment lost 5 bases and the J segment 2 bases; nucleotides outside the gene matches: 6. CDR3 coding DNA: TGTGCCAGCAGCAACTGGACTAGCGGGTACACAGATACGCAGTATTTT. Residues: CASSNWTSGYTDTQYF.

This clone was counted a few times. The rearrangement uses TRBV29-1 and TRBJ1-2; a possible D gene is TRBD1 (6 bases). Germline values: CDR1 SQVTM, CDR2 ANQGSEA. The CDR3 consists of 12 residues. The V and J ends lost 5 bases and 4 bases respectively, with 11 bases between them. CDR3 in amino acids: CSVHRDPYGYTF. CDR3 DNA: TGCAGCGTTCACAGGGATCCCTATGGCTACACCTTC.

The chain uses TRBV19 and TRBJ2-2, with a weak D call TRBD2 (5 bases). CDR1 and CDR2 from the germline V gene are LNHDA and SQIVND (reference sequence). V shed 9 bases and J shed 2 bases, with 19 bases lying between them. CDR3 length: 16 residues. The CDR3 is CASTKTAGINTGELFF. CDR3 coding DNA: TGTGCCAGCACTAAAACGGCGGGCATCAACACCGGGGAGCTGTTTTTT. The full variable domain, in which reference TRBV19 and TRBJ2-2 provide the parts outside the CDR3, is DGGITQSPKYLFRKEGQNVTLSCEQNLNHDAMYWYRQDPGQGLRLIYYSQIVNDFQKGDIAEGYSVSREKKESFPLTVTSAQKNPTAFYLCASTKTAGINTGELFFGEGSRLTVL.

The V and J genes are TRBV19 and TRBJ1-5; D is possibly TRBD1 (6 bases). V gave up 6 bases and J gave up 5 bases, with 11 bases separating them. The CDR3 has 13 residues. The germline CDR1 and CDR2 sequences are LNHDA and SQIVND (reference sequence). The CDR3 DNA follows: TGTGCCAGTAGCCACAGGGTGGATCAGCCCCAGCATTTT. The encoded protein is CASSHRVDQPQHF.

V and J are TRBV27 and TRBJ2-7; 7 bases fit TRBD2. V shed 0 bases, J shed 4 bases, and the junction held 9 bases outside the gene matches. The CDR3 is made up of 16 amino acids. Germline V CDR1 and CDR2: MNHEY, SMNVEV (reference sequence). The CDR3 reads CASSLSGGEGNYEQYF. The DNA for the CDR3 is TGTGCCAGCAGTTTATCGGGGGGGGAGGGCAATTACGAGCAGTACTTC.

This chain connects TRBV3-1 (or the pseudogene TRBV3-2) to TRBJ2-5, with 11 bases aligning to TRBD1. Germline assignment: CDR1 LGHDT and CDR2 YNNKEL (reference sequence). This CDR3 has 18 residues. After removal of 0 bases from V and 4 bases from J, the junction contained 10 bases not matched to a gene. The CDR3 sequence: CASSQDHTRTGGRETQYF. The CDR3 DNA is TGTGCCAGCAGCCAAGATCACACACGGACAGGGGGCAGAGAGACCCAGTACTTC.

This clone was seen many times. This rearrangement joins TRBV7-3 to TRBJ2-2, with TRBD1 matching over 12 bases. Germline-derived CDR1 and CDR2 are SGHTA and FQGTGA. The CDR3 runs to 18 residues. J lost 3 bases, V lost 1 base, and 6 bases had no gene match. The CDR3 DNA reads as TGTGCCAGCAGCTTAAATTCCGGGACAGGGGGCTACACCGGGGAGCTGTTTTTT. It specifies CASSLNSGTGGYTGELFF.

The chain carries TRBV11-3 and TRBJ2-5; D call uncertain. CDR3 size: 15 residues. CDR1 and CDR2 from the germline V gene are SGHNT and YENEEA. Trimming left V 3 bases short and J 1 base short, with 12 bases between. CDR3 DNA sequence: TGTGCCAGCAGCTTCTCCTCAGGTTCCCAAGAGACCCAGTACTTC. Translated: CASSFSSGSQETQYF.

The rearrangement links TRBV2 to TRBJ1-4, with TRBD1 matching over 8 bases. The germline V gene has CDR1 SNHLY and CDR2 FYNNEI. The V segment lost 6 bases and the J segment 2 bases; nucleotides outside the gene matches: 8. This CDR3 spans 16 amino acids. In DNA form, the CDR3 reads TGTGCCAGCAGGCGAATTCAGGGGGCGACTAATGAAAAACTGTTTTTT. It encodes CASRRIQGATNEKLFF.

The gene calls are TRBV12-3 or TRBV12-4 and TRBJ1-1, with unresolved D. Trimming stripped 5 bases from V and 6 bases from J, with 10 bases between. The CDR3 length is 12 residues. CDR3 loop: CASSLGLPEAFF. CDR3 DNA: TGTGCCAGCAGTCTAGGACTGCCTGAAGCTTTCTTT.